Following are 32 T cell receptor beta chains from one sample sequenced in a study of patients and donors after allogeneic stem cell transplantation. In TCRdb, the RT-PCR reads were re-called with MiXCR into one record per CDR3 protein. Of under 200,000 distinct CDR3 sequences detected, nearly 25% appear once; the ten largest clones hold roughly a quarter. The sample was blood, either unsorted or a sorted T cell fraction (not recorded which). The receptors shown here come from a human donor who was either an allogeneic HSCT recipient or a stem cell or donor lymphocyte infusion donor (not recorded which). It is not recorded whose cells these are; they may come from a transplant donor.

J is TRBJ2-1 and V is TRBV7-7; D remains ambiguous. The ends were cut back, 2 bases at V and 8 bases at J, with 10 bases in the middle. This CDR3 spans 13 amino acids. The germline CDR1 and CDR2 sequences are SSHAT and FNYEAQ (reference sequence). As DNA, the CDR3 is TGTGCCAGCAGCTTACTTTTGTCCGATGAGCAGTTCTTC. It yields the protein CASSLLLSDEQFF.

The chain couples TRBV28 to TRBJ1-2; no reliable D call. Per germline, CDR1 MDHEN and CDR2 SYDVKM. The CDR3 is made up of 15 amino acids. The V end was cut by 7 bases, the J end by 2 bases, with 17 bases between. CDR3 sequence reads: CASIDPGRENYGYTF. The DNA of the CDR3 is TGTGCCAGCATCGACCCCGGACGGGAGAACTATGGCTACACCTTC.

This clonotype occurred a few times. The CDR3 DNA reads as TGCAGTGCTTGGGGACTAGCGGGTGAAGATAGCTCCTACGAGCAGTACTTC. This sequence encodes CSAWGLAGEDSSYEQYF. The chain has TRBV20-1 and TRBJ2-7; 12 nucleotides align to TRBD2. The CDR3 runs to 17 residues. Looked up from germline, CDR1 is DFQATT and CDR2 is SNEGSKA (reference sequence). The V gene end was trimmed by 5 bases and the J gene end by 0 bases; junction bases not matched to a gene: 11.

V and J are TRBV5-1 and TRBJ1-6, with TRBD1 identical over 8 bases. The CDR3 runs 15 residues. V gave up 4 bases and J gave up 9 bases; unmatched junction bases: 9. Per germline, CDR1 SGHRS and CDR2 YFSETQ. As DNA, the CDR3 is TGCGCCAGCAGCCTACTTGGACAGGGCGCTTCACCCCTCCACTTT. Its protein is CASSLLGQGASPLHF.

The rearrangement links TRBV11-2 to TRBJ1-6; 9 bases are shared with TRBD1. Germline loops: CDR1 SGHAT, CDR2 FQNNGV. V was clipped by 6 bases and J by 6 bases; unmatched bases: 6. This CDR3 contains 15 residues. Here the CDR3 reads CASRNYRGLNSPLHF. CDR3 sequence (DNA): TGTGCCAGCAGGAATTACAGGGGGCTTAATTCACCCCTCCACTTT.

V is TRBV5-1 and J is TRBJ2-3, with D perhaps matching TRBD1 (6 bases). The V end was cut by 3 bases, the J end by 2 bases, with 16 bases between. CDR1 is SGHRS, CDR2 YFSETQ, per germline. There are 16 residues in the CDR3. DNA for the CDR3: TGCGCCAGCAGCTCGGGGCTTTGGGGGCACACAGATACGCAGTATTTT. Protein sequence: CASSSGLWGHTDTQYF.

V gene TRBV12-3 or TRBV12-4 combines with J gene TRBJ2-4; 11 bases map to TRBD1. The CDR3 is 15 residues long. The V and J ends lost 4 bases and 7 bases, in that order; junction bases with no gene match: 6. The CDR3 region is CASSSRTGGSNIQYF. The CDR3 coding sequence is TGTGCCAGCAGTTCACGGACAGGGGGCAGCAACATTCAGTACTTC.

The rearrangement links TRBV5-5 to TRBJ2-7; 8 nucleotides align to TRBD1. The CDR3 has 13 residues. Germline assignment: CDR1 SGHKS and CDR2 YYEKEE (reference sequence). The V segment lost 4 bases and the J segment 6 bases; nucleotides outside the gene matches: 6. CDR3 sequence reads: CASSLGQASEQYF. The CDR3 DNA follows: TGTGCCAGCAGCCTGGGACAGGCATCCGAGCAGTACTTC.

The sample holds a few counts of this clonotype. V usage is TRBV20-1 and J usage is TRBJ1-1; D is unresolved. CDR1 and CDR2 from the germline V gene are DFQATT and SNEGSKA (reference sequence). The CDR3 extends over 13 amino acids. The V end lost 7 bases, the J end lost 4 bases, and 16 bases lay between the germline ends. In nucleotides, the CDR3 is TGCAGTGTTATCGCCACCCTGGGCACTGAAGCTTTCTTT. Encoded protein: CSVIATLGTEAFF.

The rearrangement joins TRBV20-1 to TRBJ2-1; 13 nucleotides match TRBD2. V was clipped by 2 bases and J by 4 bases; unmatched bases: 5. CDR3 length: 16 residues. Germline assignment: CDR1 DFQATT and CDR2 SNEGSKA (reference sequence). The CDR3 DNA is TGCAGTGCTAGAATTCGGACTAGCGGGAGTTACAATGAGCAGTTCTTC. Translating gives CSARIRTSGSYNEQFF.

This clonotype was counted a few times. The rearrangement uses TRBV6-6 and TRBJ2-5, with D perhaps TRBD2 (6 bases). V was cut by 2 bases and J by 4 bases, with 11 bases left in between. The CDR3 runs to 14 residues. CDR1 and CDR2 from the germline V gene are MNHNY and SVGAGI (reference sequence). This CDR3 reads CASSYGAGRETQYF. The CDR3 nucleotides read TGTGCCAGCAGTTACGGGGCGGGGAGAGAGACCCAGTACTTC.

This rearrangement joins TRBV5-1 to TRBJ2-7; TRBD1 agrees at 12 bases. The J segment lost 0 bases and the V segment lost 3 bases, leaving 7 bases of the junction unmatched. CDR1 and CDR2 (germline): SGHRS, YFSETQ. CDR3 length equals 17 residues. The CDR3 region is CASSYTGTGGLSYEQYF. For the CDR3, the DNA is TGCGCCAGCAGCTACACCGGGACAGGGGGCCTCTCCTACGAGCAGTACTTC.

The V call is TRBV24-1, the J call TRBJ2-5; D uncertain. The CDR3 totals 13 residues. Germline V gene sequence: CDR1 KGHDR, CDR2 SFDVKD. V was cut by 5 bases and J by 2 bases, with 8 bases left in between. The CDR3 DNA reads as TGTGCCACCAGTGCGGCGGTACAAGAGACCCAGTACTTC. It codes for CATSAAVQETQYF.

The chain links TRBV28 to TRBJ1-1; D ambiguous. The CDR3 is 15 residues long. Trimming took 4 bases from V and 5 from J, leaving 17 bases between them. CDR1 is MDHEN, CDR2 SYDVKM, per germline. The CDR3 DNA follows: TGTGCCAGCAGTTCGCCAATAGGGCTAGGTACTGAAGCTTTCTTT. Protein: CASSSPIGLGTEAFF.

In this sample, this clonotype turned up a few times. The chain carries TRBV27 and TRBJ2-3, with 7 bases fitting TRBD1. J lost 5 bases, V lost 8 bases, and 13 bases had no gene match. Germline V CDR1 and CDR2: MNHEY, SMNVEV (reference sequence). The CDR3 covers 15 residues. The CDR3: CASRGQETLIDTQYF. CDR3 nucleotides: TGTGCCAGCCGCGGACAGGAAACTCTCATAGATACGCAGTATTTT.

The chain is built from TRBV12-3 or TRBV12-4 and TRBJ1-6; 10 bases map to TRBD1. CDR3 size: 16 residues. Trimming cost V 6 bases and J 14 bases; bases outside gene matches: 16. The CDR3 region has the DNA TGTGCCAGCAGCCCTAATACTGCCGGGACAGGGGATTCCCTCCACTTT. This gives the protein CASSPNTAGTGDSLHF.

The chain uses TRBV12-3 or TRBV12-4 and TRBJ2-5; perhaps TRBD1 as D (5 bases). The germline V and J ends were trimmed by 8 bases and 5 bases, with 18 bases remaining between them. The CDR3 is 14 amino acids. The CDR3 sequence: CASWTSLSFETQYF. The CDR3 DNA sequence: TGTGCCAGCTGGACATCCCTAAGTTTTGAGACCCAGTACTTC.

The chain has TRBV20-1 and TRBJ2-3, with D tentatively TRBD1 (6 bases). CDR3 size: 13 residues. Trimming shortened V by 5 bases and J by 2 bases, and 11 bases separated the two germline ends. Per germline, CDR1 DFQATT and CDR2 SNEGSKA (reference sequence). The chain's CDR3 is CSAGQSATDTQYF. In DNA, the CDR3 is TGCAGTGCTGGACAGAGTGCCACAGATACGCAGTATTTT.

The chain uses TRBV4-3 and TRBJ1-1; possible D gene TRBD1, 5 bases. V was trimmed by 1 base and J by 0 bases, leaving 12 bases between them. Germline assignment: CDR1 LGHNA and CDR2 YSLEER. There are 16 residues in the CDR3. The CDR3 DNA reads TGCGCCAGCAGCCAAGTCGGAAGGGGCATGAACACTGAAGCTTTCTTT. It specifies CASSQVGRGMNTEAFF.

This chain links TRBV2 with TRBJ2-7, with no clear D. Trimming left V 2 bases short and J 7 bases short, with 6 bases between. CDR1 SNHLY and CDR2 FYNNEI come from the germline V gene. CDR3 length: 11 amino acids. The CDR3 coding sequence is TGTGCCAGCAGTGAAAACCGTGAGCAGTACTTC. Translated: CASSENREQYF. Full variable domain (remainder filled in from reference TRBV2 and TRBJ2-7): EPEVTQTPSHQVTQMGQEVILRCVPISNHLYFYWYRQILGQKVEFLVSFYNNEISEKSEIFDDQFSVERPDGSNFTLKIRSTKLEDSAMYFCASSENREQYFGPGTRLTVT.

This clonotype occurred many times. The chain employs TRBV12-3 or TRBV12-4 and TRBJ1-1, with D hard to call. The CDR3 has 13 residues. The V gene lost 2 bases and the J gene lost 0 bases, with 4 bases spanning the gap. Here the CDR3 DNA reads TGTGCCAGCAGTTTAACCATGAACACTGAAGCTTTCTTT. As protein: CASSLTMNTEAFF.

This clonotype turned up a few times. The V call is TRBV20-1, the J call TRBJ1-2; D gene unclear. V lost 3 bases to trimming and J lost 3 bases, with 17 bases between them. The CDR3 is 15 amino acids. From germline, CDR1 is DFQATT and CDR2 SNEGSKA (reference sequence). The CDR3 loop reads CSARAGEQIHYGYTF. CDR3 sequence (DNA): TGCAGTGCTAGGGCCGGCGAACAGATACACTATGGCTACACCTTC.

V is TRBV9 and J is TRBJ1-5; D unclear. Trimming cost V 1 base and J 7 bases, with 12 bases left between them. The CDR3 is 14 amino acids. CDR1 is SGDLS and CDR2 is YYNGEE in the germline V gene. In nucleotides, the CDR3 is TGTGCCAGCAGCGTAATCCACGGTGCCCAGCCCCAGCATTTT. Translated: CASSVIHGAQPQHF.

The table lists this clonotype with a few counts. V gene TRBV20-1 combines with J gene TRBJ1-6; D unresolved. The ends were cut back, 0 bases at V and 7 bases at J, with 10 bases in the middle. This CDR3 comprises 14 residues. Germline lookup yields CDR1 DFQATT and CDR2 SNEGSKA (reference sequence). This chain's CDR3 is CSARDPRANSPLHF. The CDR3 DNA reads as TGCAGTGCTAGAGACCCGAGGGCGAATTCACCCCTCCACTTT.

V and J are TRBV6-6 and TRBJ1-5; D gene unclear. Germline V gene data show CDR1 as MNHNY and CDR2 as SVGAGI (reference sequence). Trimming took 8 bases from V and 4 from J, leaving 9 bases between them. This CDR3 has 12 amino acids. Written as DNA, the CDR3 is TGTGCCAGCCGAAGTGAGAATCAGCCCCAGCATTTT. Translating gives CASRSENQPQHF.

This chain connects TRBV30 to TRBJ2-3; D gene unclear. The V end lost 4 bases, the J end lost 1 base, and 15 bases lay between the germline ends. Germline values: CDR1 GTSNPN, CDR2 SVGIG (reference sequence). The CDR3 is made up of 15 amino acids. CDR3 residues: CAWNSFPRGTDTQYF. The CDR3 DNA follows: TGTGCCTGGAATTCTTTCCCGCGAGGCACAGATACGCAGTATTTT.

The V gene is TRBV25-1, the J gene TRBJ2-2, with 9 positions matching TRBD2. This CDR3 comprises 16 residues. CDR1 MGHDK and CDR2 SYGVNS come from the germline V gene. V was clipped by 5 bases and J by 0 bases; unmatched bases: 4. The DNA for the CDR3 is TGTGCCAGCAGTACTCGACTAGCGGCGAACACCGGGGAGCTGTTTTTT. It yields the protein CASSTRLAANTGELFF.

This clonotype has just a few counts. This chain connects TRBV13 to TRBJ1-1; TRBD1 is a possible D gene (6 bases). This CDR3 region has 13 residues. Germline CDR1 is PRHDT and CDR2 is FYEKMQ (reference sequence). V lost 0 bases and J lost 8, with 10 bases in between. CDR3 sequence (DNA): TGTGCCAGCAGCTTAGGACAGGGACTGGAAGCTTTCTTT. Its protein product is CASSLGQGLEAFF. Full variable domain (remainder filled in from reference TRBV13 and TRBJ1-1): AAGVIQSPRHLIKEKRETATLKCYPIPRHDTVYWYQQGPGQDPQFLISFYEKMQSDKGSIPDRFSAQQFSDYHSELNMSSLELGDSALYFCASSLGQGLEAFFGQGTRLTVV.

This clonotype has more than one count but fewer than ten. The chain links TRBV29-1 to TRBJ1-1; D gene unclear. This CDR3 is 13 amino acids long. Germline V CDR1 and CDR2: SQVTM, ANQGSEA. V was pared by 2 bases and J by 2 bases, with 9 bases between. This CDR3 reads CSVEKSPNTEAFF. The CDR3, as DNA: TGCAGCGTTGAAAAATCCCCTAACACTGAAGCTTTCTTT. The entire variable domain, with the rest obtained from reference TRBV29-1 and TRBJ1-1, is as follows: SAVISQKPSRDICQRGTSLTIQCQVDSQVTMMFWYRQQPGQSLTLIATANQGSEATYESGFVIDKFPISRPNLTFSTLTVSNMSPEDSSIYLCSVEKSPNTEAFFGQGTRLTVV.

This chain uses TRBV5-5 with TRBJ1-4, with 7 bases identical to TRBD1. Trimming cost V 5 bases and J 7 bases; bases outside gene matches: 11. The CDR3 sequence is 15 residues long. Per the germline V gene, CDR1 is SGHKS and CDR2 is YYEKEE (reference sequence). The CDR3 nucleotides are TGTGCCAGCAGGGCAGGGGGACTCCGGGGTGAAAAACTGTTTTTT. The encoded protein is CASRAGGLRGEKLFF. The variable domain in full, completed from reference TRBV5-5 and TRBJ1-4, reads DAGVTQSPTHLIKTRGQQVTLRCSPISGHKSVSWYQQVLGQGPQFIFQYYEKEERGRGNFPDRFSARQFPNYSSELNVNALLLGDSALYLCASRAGGLRGEKLFFGSGTQLSVL.

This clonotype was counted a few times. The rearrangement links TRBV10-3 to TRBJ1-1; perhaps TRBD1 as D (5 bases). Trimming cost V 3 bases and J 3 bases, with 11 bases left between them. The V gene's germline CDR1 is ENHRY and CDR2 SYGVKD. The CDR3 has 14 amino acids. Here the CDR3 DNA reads TGTGCCATCAGTGATTGGGACCGCTACACTGAAGCTTTCTTT. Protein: CAISDWDRYTEAFF.

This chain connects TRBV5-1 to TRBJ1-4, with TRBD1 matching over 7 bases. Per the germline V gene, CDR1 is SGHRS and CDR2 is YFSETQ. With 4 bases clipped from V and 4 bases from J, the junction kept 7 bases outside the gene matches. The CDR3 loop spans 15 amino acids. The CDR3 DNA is TGCGCCAGCAGCCCCCGGGGACAGAATAATGAAAAACTGTTTTTT. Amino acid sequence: CASSPRGQNNEKLFF.